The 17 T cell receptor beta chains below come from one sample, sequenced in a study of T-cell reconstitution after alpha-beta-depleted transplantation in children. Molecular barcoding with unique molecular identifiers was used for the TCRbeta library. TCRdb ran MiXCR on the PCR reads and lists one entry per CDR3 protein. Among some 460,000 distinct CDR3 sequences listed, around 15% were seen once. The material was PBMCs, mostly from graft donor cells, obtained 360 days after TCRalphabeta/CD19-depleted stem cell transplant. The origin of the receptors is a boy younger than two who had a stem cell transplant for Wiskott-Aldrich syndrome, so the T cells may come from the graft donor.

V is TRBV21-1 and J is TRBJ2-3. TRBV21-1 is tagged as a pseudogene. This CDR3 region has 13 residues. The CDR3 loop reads CASSKVETDTQYF. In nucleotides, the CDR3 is TGTGCCAGCAGCAAAGTAGAAACAGATACGCAGTATTTT.

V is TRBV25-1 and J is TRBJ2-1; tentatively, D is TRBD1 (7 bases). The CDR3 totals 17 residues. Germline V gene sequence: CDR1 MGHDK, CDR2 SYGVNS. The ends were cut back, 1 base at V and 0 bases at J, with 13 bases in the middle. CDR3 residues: CASSESGGTSSYNEQFF. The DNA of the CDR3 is TGTGCCAGCAGTGAATCAGGGGGGACAAGCTCCTACAATGAGCAGTTCTTC.

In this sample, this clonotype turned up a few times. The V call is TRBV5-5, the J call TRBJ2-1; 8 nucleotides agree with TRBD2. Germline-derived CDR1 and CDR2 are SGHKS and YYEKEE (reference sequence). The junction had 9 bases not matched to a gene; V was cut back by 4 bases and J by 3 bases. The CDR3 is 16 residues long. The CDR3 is CASSPLRGADYNEQFF. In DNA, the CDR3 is TGTGCCAGCAGCCCGCTGCGGGGGGCGGACTACAATGAGCAGTTCTTC.

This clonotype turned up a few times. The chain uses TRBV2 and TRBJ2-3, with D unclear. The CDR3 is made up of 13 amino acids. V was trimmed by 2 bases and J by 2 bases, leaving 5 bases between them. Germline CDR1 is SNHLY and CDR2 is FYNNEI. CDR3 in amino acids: CASSETSTDTQYF. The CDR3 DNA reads TGTGCCAGCAGTGAAACGTCCACAGATACGCAGTATTTT.

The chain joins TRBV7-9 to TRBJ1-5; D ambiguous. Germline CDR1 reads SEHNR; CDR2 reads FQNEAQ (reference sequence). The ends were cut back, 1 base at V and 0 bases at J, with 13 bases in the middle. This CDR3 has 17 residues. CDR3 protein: CASSLGQGSDSNQPQHF. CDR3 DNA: TGTGCCAGCAGCTTAGGGCAAGGAAGCGATAGCAATCAGCCCCAGCATTTT.

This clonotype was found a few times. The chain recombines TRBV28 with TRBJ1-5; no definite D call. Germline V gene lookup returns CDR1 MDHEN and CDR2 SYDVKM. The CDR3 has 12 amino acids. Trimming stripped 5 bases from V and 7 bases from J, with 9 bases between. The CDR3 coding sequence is TGTGCCAGCAGTCTGTGGGGACAGCCCCAGCATTTT. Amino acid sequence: CASSLWGQPQHF.

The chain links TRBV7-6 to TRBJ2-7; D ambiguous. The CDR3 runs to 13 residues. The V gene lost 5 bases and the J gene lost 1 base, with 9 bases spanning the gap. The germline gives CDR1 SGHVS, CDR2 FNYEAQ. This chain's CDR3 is CASSGQLSYEQYF. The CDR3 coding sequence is TGTGCCAGCAGCGGGCAGTTGTCCTACGAGCAGTACTTC.

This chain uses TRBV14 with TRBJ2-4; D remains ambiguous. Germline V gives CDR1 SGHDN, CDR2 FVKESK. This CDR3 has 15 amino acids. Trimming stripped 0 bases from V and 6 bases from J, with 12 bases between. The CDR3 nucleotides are TGTGCCAGCAGCCAAGATTCCGGCGTGAGAAACATTCAGTACTTC. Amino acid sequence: CASSQDSGVRNIQYF.

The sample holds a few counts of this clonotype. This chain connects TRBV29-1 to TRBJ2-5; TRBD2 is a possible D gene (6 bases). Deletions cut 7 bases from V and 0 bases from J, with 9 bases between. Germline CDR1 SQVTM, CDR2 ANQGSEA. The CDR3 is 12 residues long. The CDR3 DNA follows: TGCAGCGCGGGAGCGAACCAAGAGACCCAGTACTTC. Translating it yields CSAGANQETQYF.

This CDR3 reads CSARDSGGELFF. CDR3 DNA sequence: TGCAGTGCTAGAGATAGCGGAGGGGAGCTGTTTTTT. This rearrangement joins TRBV20-1 to TRBJ2-2, with D possibly being TRBD2 (6 bases). Trimming removed 0 bases from V and 8 bases from J, with 7 bases in between. Germline CDR1 is DFQATT and CDR2 is SNEGSKA (reference sequence). This CDR3 spans 12 amino acids.

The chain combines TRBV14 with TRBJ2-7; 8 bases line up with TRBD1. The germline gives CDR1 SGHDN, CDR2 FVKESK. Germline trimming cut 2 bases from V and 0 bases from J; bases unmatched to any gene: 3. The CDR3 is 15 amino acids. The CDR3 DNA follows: TGTGCCAGCAGCCAAAGGACAGGGAGCTCCTACGAGCAGTACTTC. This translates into CASSQRTGSSYEQYF.

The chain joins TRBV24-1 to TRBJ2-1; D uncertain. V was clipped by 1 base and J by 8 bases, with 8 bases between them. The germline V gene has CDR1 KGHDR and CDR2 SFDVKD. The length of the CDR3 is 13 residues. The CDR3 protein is CATSDFGGYEQFF. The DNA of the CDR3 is TGTGCCACCAGTGATTTCGGTGGGTATGAGCAGTTCTTC.

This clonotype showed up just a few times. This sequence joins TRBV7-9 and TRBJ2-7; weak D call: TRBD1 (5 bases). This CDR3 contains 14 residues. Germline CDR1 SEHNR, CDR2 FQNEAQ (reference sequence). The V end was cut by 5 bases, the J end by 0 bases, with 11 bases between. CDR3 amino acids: CASSPRQSSYEQYF. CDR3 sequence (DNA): TGTGCCAGCAGCCCCCGACAGAGCTCCTACGAGCAGTACTTC.

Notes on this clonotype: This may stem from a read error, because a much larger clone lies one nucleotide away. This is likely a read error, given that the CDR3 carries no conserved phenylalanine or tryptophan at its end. The CDR3 region is CSARAPTSVGRGTQYL. CDR3 sequence (DNA): TGCAGTGCTAGAGCCCCGACTAGCGTAGGTCGGGGGACCCAGTACCTC. V and J are TRBV20-1 and TRBJ2-5; 8 bases are shared with TRBD2. V shed 1 base, J shed 7 bases, and the junction held 14 bases outside the gene matches. Germline values: CDR1 DFQATT, CDR2 SNEGSKA (reference sequence). There are 16 residues in the CDR3.

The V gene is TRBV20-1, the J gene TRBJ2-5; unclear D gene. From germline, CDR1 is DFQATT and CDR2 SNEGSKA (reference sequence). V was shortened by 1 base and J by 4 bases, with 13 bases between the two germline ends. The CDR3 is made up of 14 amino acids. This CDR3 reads CSARGVPKGETQYF. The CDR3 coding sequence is TGCAGTGCTAGAGGGGTCCCAAAGGGAGAGACCCAGTACTTC.

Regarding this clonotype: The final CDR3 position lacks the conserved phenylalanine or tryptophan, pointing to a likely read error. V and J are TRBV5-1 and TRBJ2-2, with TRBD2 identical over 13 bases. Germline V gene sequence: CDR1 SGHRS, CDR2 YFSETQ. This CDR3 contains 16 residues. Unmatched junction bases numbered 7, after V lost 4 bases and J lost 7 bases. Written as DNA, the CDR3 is TGCGCCAGCAGCACGGGACTAGCGGGGAGTGTCGGGGAGCTGTTTTCT. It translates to CASSTGLAGSVGELFS.

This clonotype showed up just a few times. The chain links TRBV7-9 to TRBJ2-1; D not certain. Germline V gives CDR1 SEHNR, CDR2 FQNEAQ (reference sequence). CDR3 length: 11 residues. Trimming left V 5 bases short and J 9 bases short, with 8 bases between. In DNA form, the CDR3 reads TGTGCCAGCAGCGGATGGGTTGAGCAGTTCTTC. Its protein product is CASSGWVEQFF.